These 8 T cell receptor beta chains originate from one sample sequenced in a study of immune evolution from preneoplasia to lung adenocarcinoma. TCRdb's copy holds only in-frame clones and misses some; the assay was immunoSEQ multiplex PCR. The data hold under 4,000 clones, with 82% observed a single time. The sequencing input was FFPE invasive lung adenocarcinoma tissue. These receptors all stem from a person aged 65 to 85 with invasive lung adenocarcinoma.

The rearrangement uses TRBV5-1 and TRBJ2-7; no clear D gene. CDR1 is SGHRS, CDR2 YFSETQ, per germline. Trimming took off 0 bases at V and 1 base at J, with 11 bases between the two ends. This CDR3 contains 15 residues. CDR3 DNA sequence: TGCGCCAGCAGCTTGGCCGACACGATTTCCTACGAGCAGTACTTC. As protein: CASSLADTISYEQYF.

The chain recombines TRBV2 with TRBJ2-5; D possibly corresponds to TRBD2 (6 bases). Germline lookup yields CDR1 SNHLY and CDR2 FYNNEI. The germline V and J ends were trimmed by 8 bases and 5 bases, with 9 bases remaining between them. CDR3 length equals 11 residues. The CDR3 sequence is CASGGRETQYF. The CDR3 coding sequence is TGTGCCAGCGGGGGGAGGGAGACCCAGTACTTC. The complete variable domain, with remaining parts taken from reference TRBV2 and TRBJ2-5, reads EPEVTQTPSHQVTQMGQEVILRCVPISNHLYFYWYRQILGQKVEFLVSFYNNEISEKSEIFDDQFSVERPDGSNFTLKIRSTKLEDSAMYFCASGGRETQYFGPGTRLLVL.

In DNA, the CDR3 is TGTGCCAGCAGCTTATCAATATGGGGACAGGGCTACGAGCAGTACTTC. This encodes CASSLSIWGQGYEQYF. The chain carries TRBV7-2 and TRBJ2-7; 9 nucleotides align to TRBD1. Germline trimming cut 2 bases from V and 3 bases from J; bases unmatched to any gene: 8. Germline loops: CDR1 SGHTA, CDR2 FQGNSA. The CDR3 runs to 16 residues.

This chain joins TRBV11-3 and TRBJ2-1, with D perhaps matching TRBD2 (6 bases). Trimming shortened V by 3 bases and J by 9 bases, and 15 bases separated the two germline ends. CDR1 and CDR2 from the germline V gene are SGHNT and YENEEA. The CDR3 is 14 residues long. CDR3 amino acids: CASSLGGEGTEQFF. The CDR3 coding sequence is TGTGCCAGCAGCTTGGGGGGAGAAGGGACTGAGCAGTTCTTC.

The V gene is TRBV5-4, the J gene TRBJ2-1; 7 bases are shared with TRBD2. Per germline, CDR1 SGHNT and CDR2 YYREEE (reference sequence). V shed 0 bases and J 0 bases; nucleotides not matched to a gene: 3. This CDR3 comprises 16 residues. The CDR3 DNA reads TGTGCCAGCAGCTTGGAACTAGCGAGCTCCTACAATGAGCAGTTCTTC. It encodes CASSLELASSYNEQFF.

The V gene is TRBV6-1, the J gene TRBJ1-3; D gene ambiguous. From germline, CDR1 is MNHNS and CDR2 SASEGT. The V end lost 5 bases, the J end lost 0 bases, and 11 bases lay between the germline ends. There are 15 residues in the CDR3. CDR3 amino acids: CASSSRRSSGNTIYF. The CDR3 nucleotides read TGTGCCAGCAGTTCCCGACGTTCCTCTGGAAACACCATATATTTT.

The chain couples TRBV7-9 to TRBJ1-2; D unclear. The CDR3 has 12 residues. Trimming took 1 base from V and 9 from J, leaving 9 bases between them. Looked up from germline, CDR1 is SEHNR and CDR2 is FQNEAQ (reference sequence). The CDR3 region has the DNA TGTGCCAGCAGCTTAGAGGTCCCCCGCTACACCTTC. Protein: CASSLEVPRYTF.

This clone is a singleton in its sample. This chain uses TRBV5-4 with TRBJ2-7, with D unresolved. CDR1 is SGHNT and CDR2 is YYREEE in the germline V gene (reference sequence). The CDR3 covers 14 residues. The V end was cut by 0 bases, the J end by 0 bases, with 7 bases between. The CDR3 region has the DNA TGTGCCAGCAGCTTGGACTCAGACTCCTACGAGCAGTACTTC. Residues: CASSLDSDSYEQYF.